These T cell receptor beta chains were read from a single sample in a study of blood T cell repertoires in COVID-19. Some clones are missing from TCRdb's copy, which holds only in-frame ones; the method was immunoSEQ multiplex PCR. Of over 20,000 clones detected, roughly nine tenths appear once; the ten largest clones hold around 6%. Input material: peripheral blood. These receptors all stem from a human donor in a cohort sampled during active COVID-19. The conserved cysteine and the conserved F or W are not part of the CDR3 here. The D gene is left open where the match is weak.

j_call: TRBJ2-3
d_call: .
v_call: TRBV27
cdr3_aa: ASSVTVAVTDTQY

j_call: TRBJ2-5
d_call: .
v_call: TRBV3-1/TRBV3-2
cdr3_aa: ASSQGPRGETQY

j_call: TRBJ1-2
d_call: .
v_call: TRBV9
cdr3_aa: ASSVQGNYGYT

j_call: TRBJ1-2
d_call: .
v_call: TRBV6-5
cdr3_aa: ASSYSTGYYGYT

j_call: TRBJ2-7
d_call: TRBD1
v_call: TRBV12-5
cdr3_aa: ASGTGTGGYEQY

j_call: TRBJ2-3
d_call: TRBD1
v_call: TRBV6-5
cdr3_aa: ASSIGQGSDTQY

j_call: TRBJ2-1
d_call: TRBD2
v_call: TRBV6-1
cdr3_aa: ASSERGGSYNEQF

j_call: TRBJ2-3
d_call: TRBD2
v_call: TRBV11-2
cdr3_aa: ASSDGTSGRSTDTQY

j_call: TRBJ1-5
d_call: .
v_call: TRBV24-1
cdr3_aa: ATSDSGDQPQH

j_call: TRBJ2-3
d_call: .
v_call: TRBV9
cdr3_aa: ASSVEWASDTQY

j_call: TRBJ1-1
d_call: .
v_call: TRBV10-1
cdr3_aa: ASSESGAGEAF

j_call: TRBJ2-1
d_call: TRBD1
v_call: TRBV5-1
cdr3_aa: ASSRDRGQNEQF

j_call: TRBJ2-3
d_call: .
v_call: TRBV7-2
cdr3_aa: ASSFTLATTDTQY

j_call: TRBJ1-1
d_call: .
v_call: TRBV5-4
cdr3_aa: ASSLEGEYRNTEAF

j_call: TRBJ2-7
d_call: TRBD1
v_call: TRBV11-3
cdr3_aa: ASSMGQASYEQY

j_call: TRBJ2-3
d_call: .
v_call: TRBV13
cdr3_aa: ASSLGTSWFDTQY

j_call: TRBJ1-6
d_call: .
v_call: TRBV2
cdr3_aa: ASSGTQTGPISPLH

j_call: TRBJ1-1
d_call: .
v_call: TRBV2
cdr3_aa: ASSRRGVNTEAF

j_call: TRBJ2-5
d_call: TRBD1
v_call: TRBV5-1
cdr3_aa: ASSFGGGTGETQY

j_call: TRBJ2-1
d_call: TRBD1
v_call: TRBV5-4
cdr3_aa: ASTQTGGNYEQF

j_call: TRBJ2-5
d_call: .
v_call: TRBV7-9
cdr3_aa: ASSLVSSYQETQY

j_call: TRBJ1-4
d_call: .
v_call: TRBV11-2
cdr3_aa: ASSLEPSEKLF

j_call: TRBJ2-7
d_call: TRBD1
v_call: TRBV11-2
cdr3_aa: ASSDRQGAEQ

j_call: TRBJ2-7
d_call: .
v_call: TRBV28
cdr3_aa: ASSLGPGGREQY

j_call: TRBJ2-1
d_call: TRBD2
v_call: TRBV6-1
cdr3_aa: ASSEPPGLAVGEQF

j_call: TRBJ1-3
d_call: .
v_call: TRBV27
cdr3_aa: ASSFARGGGGNTIY

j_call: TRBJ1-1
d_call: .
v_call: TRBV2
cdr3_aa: ATQVGLNTEAF

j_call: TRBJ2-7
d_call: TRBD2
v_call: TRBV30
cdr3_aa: AWSPSGVEQY

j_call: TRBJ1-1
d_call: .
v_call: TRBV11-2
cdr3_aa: ATTSRGVEAF

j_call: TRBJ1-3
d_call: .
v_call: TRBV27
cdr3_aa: ASSPFTGNTIY

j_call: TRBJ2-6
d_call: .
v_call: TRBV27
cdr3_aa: ASSLGWRTLGANVLT

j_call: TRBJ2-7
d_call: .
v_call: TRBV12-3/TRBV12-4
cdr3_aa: ASSWATYEQY

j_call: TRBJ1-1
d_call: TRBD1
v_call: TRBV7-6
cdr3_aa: ASSRSTQGDLTEAF

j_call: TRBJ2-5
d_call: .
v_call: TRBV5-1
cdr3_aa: ASSSSRTEYQETQY

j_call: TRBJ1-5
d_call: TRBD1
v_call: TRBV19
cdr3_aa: ASSPWTGGGQPQH

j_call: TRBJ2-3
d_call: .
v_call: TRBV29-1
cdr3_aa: SVFSSTDTQY

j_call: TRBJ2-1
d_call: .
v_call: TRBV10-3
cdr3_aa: AISGKTNGEQF